This TCR beta chain was identified during a study of blood T cell repertoires in COVID-19 (TCRdb year 2020). Concerning the study at large: Samples covering the acute and convalescent phases of COVID-19 were provided by collaborators in the United States, Italy and Spain. The prospective study material was composed of cDNA or gDNA derived from T cells, B-cell-depleted T cells, or PBMCs. Subjects who had been exposed to COVID-19, were actively infected with it, or had recovered from it provided the deeply sampled blood TCRbeta repertoires that made up the dataset. A freely available public database, intended as a resource for researchers studying the immune response to SARS-CoV-2, is where the repertoires were released. The samples were drawn from the first 160 participants of the ongoing ImmuneRACE study and from 950 to 1,500 subjects provided by 6 global collaborators. A de-identified subject ID, COVID-19 status, age in years and sex were almost always included in the sample metadata. HLA class I and class II types, where available, came from metadata supplied by the sample provider rather than from assay-based typing.

On the study overall, not on this receptor specifically: The quantity of clinical and demographic metadata differed by source and by participant and was supplied without curation.

One collaborating source in Seattle enrolled patients during active infection and followed them longitudinally through the course of disease. Collaborating institutions collected whole blood in K2EDTA tubes following their own protocols. For TCRbeta analysis, collaborator samples were shipped as frozen whole blood, as isolated PBMCs, or as DNA extracted from either sample type. With respect to this clone: This clone's antigen is unknown. The sample holds no much larger clone one base away, and base qualities are not on file.

The CDR3 goes from the cysteine to the phenylalanine over 14 residues. CDR3 DNA is the only sequence kept; it has 42 bases, read in frame from the first base. The germline V gene (reference sequence) specifies SGHNT as CDR1 and YYREEE as CDR2. Compared with germline, V lacks 0 bases and J lacks 5 bases; bases without a gene match: 5. The immunoSEQ Assay, a bias-controlled multiplex PCR, was used to amplify TCRbeta CDR3 regions from genomic DNA. Per the authors' processing: Nucleated cell counts per sample were estimated from amplification of reference gene primers within the assay. To quantify the absolute abundance of each unique TCRbeta CDR3 rearrangement, sequence reads were collapsed and filtered. Productive Simpson clonality was computed per sample as the square root of Simpson's diversity index over productive rearrangements. Drawn from immuneACCESS, this table holds only the in-frame rearrangements with V and J called that TCRdb kept. Clones are partly lost; checked studies trace under half to an unresolved V gene and leave the rest unexplained. V and J calls and clone size are given by that table; D and trimming were obtained from the DNA. Within this sample are some 300,000 clones, with roughly 90% of them counted one time only. 1% of the sample goes to the ten largest clones.

This TCR derives from a woman aged 40 to 50 with COVID-19, enrolled during active disease. Recombination linked TRBV5-4 to TRBJ2-7; the junction holds 7 bases that match TRBD1. The sequencing input was peripheral blood. The nucleotide sequence reads TGTGCCAGCAGCTTGGCAGGGGGTGGCGACGAGCAGTACTTC. It specifies CASSLAGGGDEQYF.